A selection of T cell receptor beta chains follows, all from one sample in a study of immune heterogeneity within non-small cell lung tumors. TCRdb reprocessed the multiplex PCR reads with MiXCR, giving one entry per CDR3 protein. Among about 4,700 distinct CDR3 sequences listed, roughly 19% were seen once. The sequenced sample consisted of lung tumor tissue. These receptors originate from a man aged 55 to 69 with non-small cell lung cancer. The CDR3 runs from the conserved cysteine through the conserved F or W. The D gene is left open where the match is weak. The size field is filled for only some rows; it gives once, few, many or a size class.

d_gene	v_gene	j_gene	abundance	CDR3nt	CDR3aa
TRBD1	TRBV5-1	TRBJ2-7	-	TGCGCCAGCAGCGGGACAGGCGTTACCTCCTACGAGCAGTACTTC	CASSGTGVTSYEQYF
TRBD2	TRBV28	TRBJ2-2	large	TGTGCCAGCAGACCAGGGAGGGGGAACACCGGGGAGCTGTTTTTT	CASRPGRGNTGELFF
-	TRBV20-1	TRBJ1-1	medium-sized	TGCAGTGCCGACCCCCCAGAGTTGAACACTGAAGCTTTCTTT	CSADPPELNTEAFF
-	TRBV2	TRBJ2-1	-	TGTGCCAGCAGTGAATCCCAGGGTGGGAGGTACAATGAGCAGTTCTTC	CASSESQGGRYNEQFF
TRBD1	TRBV30	TRBJ1-5	medium-sized	TGTGCCTGGGACAGGGAGTTAAGCAATCAGCCCCAGCATTTT	CAWDRELSNQPQHF
-	TRBV5-1	TRBJ2-7	-	TGCGCCAGCAGCTTCTCGGGCGAGCAGTACTTC	CASSFSGEQYF
TRBD2	TRBV19	TRBJ2-2	medium-sized	TGTGCCAGTAGTATGGCTAGCGGTGGGGGGACCGGGGAGCTGTTTTTT	CASSMASGGGTGELFF
TRBD2	TRBV27	TRBJ2-1	few	TGTGCCAGCAAAACCGGGACTAGCGTATACAATGAGCAGTTCTTC	CASKTGTSVYNEQFF
-	TRBV20-1	TRBJ2-2	few	TGCAGTGCTAGAGGGGGCCTCGGCCCCGGGGAGCTGTTTTTT	CSARGGLGPGELFF
-	TRBV27	TRBJ2-7	few	TGTGCCAGCAGTTCTTCTGGGACTGCTTACGAGCAGTACTTC	CASSSSGTAYEQYF